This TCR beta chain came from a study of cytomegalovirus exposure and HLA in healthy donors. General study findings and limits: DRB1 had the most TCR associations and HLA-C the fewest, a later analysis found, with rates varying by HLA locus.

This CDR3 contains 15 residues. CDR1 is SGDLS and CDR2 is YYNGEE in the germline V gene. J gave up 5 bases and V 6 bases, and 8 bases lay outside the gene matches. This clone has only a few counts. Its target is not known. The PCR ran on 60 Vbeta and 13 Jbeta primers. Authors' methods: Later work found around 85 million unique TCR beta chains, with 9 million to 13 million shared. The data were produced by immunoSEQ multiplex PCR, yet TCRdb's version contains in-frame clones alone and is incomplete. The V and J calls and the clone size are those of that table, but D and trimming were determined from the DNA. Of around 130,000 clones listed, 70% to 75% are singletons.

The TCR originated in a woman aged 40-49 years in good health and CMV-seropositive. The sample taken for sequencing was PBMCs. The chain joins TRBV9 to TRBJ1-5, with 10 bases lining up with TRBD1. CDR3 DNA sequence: TGTGCCAGCACTAGGACAGGGGGAGAATATCAGCCCCAGCATTTT. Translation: CASTRTGGEYQPQHF.